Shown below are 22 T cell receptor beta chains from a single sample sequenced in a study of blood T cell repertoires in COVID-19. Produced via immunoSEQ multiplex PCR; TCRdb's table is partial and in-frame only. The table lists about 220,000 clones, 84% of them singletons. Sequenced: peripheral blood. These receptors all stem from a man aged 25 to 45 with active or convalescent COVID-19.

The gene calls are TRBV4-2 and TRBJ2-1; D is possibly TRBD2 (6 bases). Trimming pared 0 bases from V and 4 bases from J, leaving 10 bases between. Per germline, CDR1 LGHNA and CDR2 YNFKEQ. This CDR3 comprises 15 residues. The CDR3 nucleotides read TGTGCCAGCAGCCAAGATTCTAGCGCTTACAATGAGCAGTTCTTC. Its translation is CASSQDSSAYNEQFF.

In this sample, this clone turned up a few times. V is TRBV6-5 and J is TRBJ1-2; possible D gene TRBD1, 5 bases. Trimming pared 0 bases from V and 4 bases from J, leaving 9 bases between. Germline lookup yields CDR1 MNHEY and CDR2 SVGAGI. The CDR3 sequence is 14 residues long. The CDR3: CASSYSPGFYGYTF. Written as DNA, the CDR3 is TGTGCCAGCAGTTACTCGCCAGGGTTCTATGGCTACACCTTC.

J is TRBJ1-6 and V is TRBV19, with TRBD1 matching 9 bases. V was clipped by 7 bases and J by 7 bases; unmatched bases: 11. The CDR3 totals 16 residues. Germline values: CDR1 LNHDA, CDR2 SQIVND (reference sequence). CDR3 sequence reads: CASNLSRGTGNSPLHF. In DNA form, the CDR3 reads TGTGCCAGTAACCTCTCCAGGGGGACAGGGAATTCACCCCTCCACTTT.

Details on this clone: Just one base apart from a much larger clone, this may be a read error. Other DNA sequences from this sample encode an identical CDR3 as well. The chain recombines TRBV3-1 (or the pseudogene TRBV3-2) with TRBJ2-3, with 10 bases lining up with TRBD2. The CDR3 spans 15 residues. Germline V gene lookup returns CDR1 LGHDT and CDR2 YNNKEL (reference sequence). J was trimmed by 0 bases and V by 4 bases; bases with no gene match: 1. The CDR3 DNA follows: TGTGCCAGCAGCCCGACTAGCGGGAGCACAGATACGCAGTATTTT. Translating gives CASSPTSGSTDTQYF.

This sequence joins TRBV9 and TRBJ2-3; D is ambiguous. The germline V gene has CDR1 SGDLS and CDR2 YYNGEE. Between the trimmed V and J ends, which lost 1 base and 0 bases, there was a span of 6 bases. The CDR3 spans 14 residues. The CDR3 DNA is TGTGCCAGCAGCGTACGACTGAGCACAGATACGCAGTATTTT. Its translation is CASSVRLSTDTQYF.

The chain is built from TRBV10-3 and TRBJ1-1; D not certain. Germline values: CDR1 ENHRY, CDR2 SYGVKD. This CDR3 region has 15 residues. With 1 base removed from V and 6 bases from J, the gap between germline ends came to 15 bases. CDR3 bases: TGTGCCATCAGTGAGTGCGGGAGGCGTCGGGCTGAAGCTTTCTTT. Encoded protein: CAISECGRRRAEAFF.

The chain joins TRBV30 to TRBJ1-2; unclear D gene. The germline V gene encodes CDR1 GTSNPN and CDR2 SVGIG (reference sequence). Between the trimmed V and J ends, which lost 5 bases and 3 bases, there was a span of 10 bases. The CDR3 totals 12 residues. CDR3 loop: CAWLQDYYGYTF. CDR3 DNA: TGTGCCTGGTTGCAGGATTACTATGGCTACACCTTC.

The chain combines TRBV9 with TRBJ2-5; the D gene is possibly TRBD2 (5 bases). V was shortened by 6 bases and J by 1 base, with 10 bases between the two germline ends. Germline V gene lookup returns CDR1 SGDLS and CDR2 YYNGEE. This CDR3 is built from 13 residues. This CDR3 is CASNRGSQETQYF. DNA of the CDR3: TGTGCCAGCAACCGGGGATCCCAAGAGACCCAGTACTTC.

DNA of the CDR3: TGCGCCAGCATTAACGACAGGATAGATCATGGCTACACCTTC. Its protein product is CASINDRIDHGYTF. The chain has TRBV23-1 and TRBJ1-2; tentatively, D is TRBD1 (6 bases). TRBV23-1 is recorded as an ORF, its role being uncertain. Trimming left V 7 bases short and J 6 bases short, with 18 bases between. This CDR3 is 14 amino acids long.

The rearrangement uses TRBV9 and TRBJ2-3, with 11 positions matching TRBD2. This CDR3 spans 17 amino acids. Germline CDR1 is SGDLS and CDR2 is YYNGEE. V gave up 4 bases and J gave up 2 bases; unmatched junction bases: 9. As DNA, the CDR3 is TGTGCCAGCAGCTTCGCACTGACTAGCGGGATCACAGATACGCAGTATTTT. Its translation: CASSFALTSGITDTQYF.

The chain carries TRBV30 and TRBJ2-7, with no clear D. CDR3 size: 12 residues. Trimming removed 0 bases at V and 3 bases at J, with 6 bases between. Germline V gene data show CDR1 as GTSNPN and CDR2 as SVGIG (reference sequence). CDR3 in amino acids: CAWSVPSYEQYF. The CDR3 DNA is TGTGCCTGGAGTGTCCCCAGCTACGAGCAGTACTTC.

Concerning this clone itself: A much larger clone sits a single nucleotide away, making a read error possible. CDR3 sequence: CASTTRQGATNEKLFF. Written as DNA, the CDR3 is TGTGCCAGTACCACACGACAGGGGGCAACTAATGAAAAACTGTTTTTT. This chain connects TRBV19 to TRBJ1-4; TRBD1 matches at 9 bases. This CDR3 comprises 16 residues. The V gene's germline CDR1 is LNHDA and CDR2 SQIVND (reference sequence). V lost 7 bases and J lost 0; bases outside the gene matches: 6. Full variable domain (missing parts from reference TRBV19 and TRBJ1-4): DGGITQSPKYLFRKEGQNVTLSCEQNLNHDAMYWYRQDPGQGLRLIYYSQIVNDFQKGDIAEGYSVSREKKESFPLTVTSAQKNPTAFYLCASTTRQGATNEKLFFGSGTQLSVL.

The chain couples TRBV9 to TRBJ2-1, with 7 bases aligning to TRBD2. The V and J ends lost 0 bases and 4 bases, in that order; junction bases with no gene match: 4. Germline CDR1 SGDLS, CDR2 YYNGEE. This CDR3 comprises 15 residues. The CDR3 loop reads CASSVDSGGYNEQFF. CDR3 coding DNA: TGTGCCAGCAGCGTAGACTCGGGGGGATACAATGAGCAGTTCTTC.

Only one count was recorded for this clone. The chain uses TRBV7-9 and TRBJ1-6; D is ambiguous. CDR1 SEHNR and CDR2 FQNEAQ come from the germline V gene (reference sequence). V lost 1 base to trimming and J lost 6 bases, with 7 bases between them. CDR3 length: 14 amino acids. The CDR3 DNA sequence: TGTGCCAGCAGCTTAGACTCTGGTAATTCACCCCTCCACTTT. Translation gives CASSLDSGNSPLHF. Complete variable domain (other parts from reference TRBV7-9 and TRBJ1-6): DTGVSQNPRHKITKRGQNVTFRCDPISEHNRLYWYRQTLGQGPEFLTYFQNEAQLEKSRLLSDRFSAERPKGSFSTLEIQRTEQGDSAMYLCASSLDSGNSPLHFGNGTRLTVT.

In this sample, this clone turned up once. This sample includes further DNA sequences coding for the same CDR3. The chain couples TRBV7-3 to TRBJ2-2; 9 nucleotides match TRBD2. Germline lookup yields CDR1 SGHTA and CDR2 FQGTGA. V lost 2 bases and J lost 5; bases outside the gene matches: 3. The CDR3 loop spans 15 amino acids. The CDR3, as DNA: TGTGCCAGCAGCTTAGGGCTAGCGGGAACCGGGGAGCTGTTTTTT. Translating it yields CASSLGLAGTGELFF.

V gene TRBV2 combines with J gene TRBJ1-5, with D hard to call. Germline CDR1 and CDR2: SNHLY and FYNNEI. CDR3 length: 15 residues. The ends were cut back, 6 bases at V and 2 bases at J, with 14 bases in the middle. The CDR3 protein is CASSAGPAGNQPQHF. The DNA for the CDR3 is TGTGCCAGCAGCGCGGGCCCGGCGGGCAATCAGCCCCAGCATTTT.

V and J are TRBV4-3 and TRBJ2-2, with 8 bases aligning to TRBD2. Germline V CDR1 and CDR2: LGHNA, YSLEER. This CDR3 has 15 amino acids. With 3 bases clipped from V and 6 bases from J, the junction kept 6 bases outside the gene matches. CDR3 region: CASSHVGGAPGELFF. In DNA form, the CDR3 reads TGCGCCAGCAGCCACGTCGGGGGGGCCCCCGGGGAGCTGTTTTTT.

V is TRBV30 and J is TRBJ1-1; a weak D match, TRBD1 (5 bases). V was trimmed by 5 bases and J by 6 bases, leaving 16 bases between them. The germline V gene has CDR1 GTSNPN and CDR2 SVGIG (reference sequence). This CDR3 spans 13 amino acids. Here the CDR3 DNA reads TGTGCCTGGTGTCGGCAGGGATGGGCTGAAGCTTTCTTT. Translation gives CAWCRQGWAEAFF.

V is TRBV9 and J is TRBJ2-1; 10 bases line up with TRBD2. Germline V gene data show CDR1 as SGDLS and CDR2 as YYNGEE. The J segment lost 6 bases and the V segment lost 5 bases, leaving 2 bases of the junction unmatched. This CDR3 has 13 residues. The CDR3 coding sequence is TGTGCCAGCAGGGGACTAGCGCCCAATGAGCAGTTCTTC. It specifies CASRGLAPNEQFF.

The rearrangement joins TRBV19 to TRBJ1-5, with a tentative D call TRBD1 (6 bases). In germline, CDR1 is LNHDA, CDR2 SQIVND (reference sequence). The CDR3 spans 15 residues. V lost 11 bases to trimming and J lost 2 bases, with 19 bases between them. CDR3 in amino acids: CAPGGSEVGNQPQHF. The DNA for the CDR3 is TGTGCCCCTGGGGGCAGCGAAGTGGGCAATCAGCCCCAGCATTTT.

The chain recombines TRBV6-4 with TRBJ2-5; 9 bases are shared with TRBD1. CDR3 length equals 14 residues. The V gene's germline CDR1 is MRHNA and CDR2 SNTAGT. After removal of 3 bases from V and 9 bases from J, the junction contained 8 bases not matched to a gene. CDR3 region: CASSEGQGSGSQYF. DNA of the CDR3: TGTGCCAGCAGTGAGGGACAGGGATCTGGCTCCCAGTACTTC.

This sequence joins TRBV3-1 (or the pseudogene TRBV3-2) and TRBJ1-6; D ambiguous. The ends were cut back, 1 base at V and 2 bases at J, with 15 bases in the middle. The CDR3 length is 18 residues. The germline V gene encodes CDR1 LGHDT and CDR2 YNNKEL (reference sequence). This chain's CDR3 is CASSQGFLAGAYNSPLHF. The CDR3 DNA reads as TGTGCCAGCAGCCAAGGGTTCCTGGCGGGCGCCTATAATTCACCCCTCCACTTT.